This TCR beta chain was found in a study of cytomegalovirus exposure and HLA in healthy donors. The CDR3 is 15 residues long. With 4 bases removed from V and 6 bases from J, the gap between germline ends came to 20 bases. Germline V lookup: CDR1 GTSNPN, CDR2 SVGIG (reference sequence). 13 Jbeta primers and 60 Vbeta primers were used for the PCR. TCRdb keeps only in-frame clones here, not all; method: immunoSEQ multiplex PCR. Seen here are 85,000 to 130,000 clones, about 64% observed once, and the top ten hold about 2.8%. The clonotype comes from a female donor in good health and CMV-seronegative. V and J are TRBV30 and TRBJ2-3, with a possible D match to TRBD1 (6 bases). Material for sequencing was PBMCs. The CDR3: CAWTKQGRRADTQYF. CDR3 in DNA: TGTGCCTGGACTAAACAGGGCCGGCGGGCGGATACGCAGTATTTT.